This TCR beta chain was sequenced in a study of response to subunit inactivated influenza vaccine. Overall study results and limits: Authors suggested each seasonal flu vaccination may recruit only limited numbers of new T cells.

In this sample, this clonotype turned up many times. The target antigen is unknown. The CDR3 runs 16 residues. V dropped 1 base and J dropped 1 base, with 12 bases sitting between them. MiXCR, applied by TCRdb to the RT-PCR reads, yields one record per CDR3 protein. The table lists 650,000 to 800,000 distinct CDR3 sequences, approximately 14% of them singletons. Sequences were derived from PBMCs from blood, sampled 14 to 15 days before vaccination. The rearrangement uses TRBV12-3 or TRBV12-4 and TRBJ2-3, with a possible D match to TRBD1 (6 bases). The sequence derives from a man between 45 and 60 years old who received an inactivated influenza vaccine. In nucleotides, the CDR3 is TGTGCCAGCAGTTTAGGGGGGCACTGGGGCACAGATACGCAGTATTTT. It codes for CASSLGGHWGTDTQYF.